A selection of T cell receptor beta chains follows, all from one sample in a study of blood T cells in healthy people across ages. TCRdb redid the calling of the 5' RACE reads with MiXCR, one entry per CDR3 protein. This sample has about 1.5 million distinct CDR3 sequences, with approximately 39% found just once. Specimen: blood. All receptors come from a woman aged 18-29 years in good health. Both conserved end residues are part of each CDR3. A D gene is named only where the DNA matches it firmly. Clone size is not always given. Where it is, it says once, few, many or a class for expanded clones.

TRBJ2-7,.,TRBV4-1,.,CAGSQGQAYEQYF,TGCGCCGGCAGCCAGGGACAAGCCTACGAGCAGTACTTC
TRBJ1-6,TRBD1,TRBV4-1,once,CASSQPTGSINSPLHF,TGCGCCAGCAGCCAACCGACAGGGAGCATTAATTCACCCCTCCACTTT
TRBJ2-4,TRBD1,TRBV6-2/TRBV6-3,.,CASSYSLTQGGRNIQYF,TGTGCCAGCAGTTACTCCCTAACACAGGGGGGAAGGAACATTCAGTACTTC
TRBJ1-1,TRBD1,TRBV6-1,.,CASSAFGTGSTEAFF,TGTGCCAGCAGTGCCTTTGGGACAGGGAGCACTGAAGCTTTCTTT
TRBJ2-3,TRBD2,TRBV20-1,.,CSAPAAGVTDTQYF,TGCAGTGCTCCGGCAGCGGGGGTCACAGATACGCAGTATTTT
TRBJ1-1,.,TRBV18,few,CASSPKGQAPTEAFF,TGTGCCAGCTCACCGAAGGGTCAGGCGCCCACTGAAGCTTTCTTT
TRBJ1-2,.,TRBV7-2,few,CASSLTSLVYGYTF,TGTGCCAGCAGCTTAACCTCCTTGGTCTATGGCTACACCTTC
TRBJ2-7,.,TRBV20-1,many,CSASGGAYEQYF,TGCAGTGCTAGTGGGGGCGCTTACGAGCAGTACTTC
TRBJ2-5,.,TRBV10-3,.,CATKDRLRYNEQYF,TGTGCCACCAAAGACAGGCTAAGGTACAATGAGCAGTACTTC
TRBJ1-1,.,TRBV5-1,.,CASSLAGRGSTEAFF,TGCGCCAGCAGCTTGGCAGGTCGCGGGAGCACTGAAGCTTTCTTT
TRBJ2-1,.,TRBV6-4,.,CASSDGRSSYNEQFF,TGTGCCAGCAGTGACGGCAGGAGCTCCTACAATGAGCAGTTCTTC
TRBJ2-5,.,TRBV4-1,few,CASSQGIMGVGETQYF,TGCGCCAGCAGCCAAGGGATTATGGGGGTTGGGGAGACCCAGTACTTC
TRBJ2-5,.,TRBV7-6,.,CASSRGGYQETQYF,TGTGCCAGCAGTCGTGGAGGTTACCAAGAGACCCAGTACTTC
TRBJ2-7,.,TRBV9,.,CASSEGIGGAYEQYF,TGTGCCAGCAGCGAGGGAATTGGCGGTGCCTACGAGCAGTACTTC
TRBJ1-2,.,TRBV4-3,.,CASSAWGKGINYGYTF,TGCGCCAGCAGCGCCTGGGGGAAAGGGATCAACTATGGCTACACCTTC
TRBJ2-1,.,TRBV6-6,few,CASSQDSRSYNEQFF,TGTGCCAGCAGCCAGGACAGTCGCTCCTACAATGAGCAGTTCTTC
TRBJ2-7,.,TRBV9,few,CASSVALFYEQYF,TGTGCCAGCAGCGTAGCCCTCTTCTACGAGCAGTACTTC
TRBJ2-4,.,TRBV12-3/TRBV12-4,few,CASKGGGTNIQYF,TGTGCCAGCAAAGGGGGGGGCACGAACATTCAGTACTTC
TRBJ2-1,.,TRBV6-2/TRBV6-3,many,CASSYPLREQFF,TGTGCCAGCAGTTACCCACTAAGGGAGCAGTTCTTC
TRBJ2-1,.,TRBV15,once,CATSIRERGEQFF,TGTGCCACCAGCATACGGGAAAGGGGTGAGCAGTTCTTC
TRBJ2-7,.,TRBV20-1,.,CSARIGGGSYEQYF,TGCAGTGCTAGAATAGGGGGGGGCTCCTACGAGCAGTACTTC
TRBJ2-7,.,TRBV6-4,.,CASSDTPGAFPYEQYF,TGTGCCAGCAGTGACACCCCAGGGGCTTTTCCCTACGAGCAGTACTTC
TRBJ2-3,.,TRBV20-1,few,CSARTGTSSTDTQYF,TGCAGTGCTAGGACCGGGACGTCTAGCACAGATACGCAGTATTTT
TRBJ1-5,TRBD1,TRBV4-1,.,CASSQGQGERQPQHF,TGCGCCAGCAGCCAAGGACAGGGGGAACGTCAGCCCCAGCATTTT
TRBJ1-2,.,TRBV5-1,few,CASSLAGDDNYDYTF,TGCGCCAGCAGCTTGGCCGGTGATGATAACTATGACTACACCTTC
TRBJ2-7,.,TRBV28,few,CASSPGKPYEQYF,TGTGCCAGCAGCCCAGGGAAACCCTACGAGCAGTACTTC
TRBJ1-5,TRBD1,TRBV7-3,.,CASSYNLQGGASNQPQHF,TGTGCCAGCAGCTATAATCTACAGGGGGGGGCGAGCAATCAGCCCCAGCATTTT
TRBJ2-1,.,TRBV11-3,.,CASSLGGGARYEQFF,TGTGCCAGCAGCTTAGGCGGGGGCGCAAGGTATGAGCAGTTCTTC
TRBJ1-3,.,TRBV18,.,CASSPRTRRGNTIYF,TGTGCCAGCTCACCCCGGACTCGTCGAGGAAACACCATATATTTT
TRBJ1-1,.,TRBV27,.,CASSLSLFRRGEAFF,TGTGCCAGCAGTTTAAGCCTGTTTCGGCGGGGGGAAGCTTTCTTT
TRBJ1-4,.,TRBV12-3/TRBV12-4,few,CASSFPLEGFEKLFF,TGTGCCAGCAGTTTTCCCCTTGAGGGGTTTGAAAAACTGTTTTTT
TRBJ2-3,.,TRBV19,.,CATNRMGGAADTQYF,TGTGCCACCAACCGAATGGGGGGCGCGGCAGATACGCAGTATTTT
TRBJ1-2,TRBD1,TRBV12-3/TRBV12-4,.,CASGRQGGIYGYTF,TGTGCCAGCGGCCGACAGGGGGGTATCTATGGCTACACCTTC
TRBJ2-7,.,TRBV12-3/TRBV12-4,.,CASSLAPSYNEQYF,TGTGCCAGCAGCCTAGCGCCCTCCTACAATGAGCAGTACTTC
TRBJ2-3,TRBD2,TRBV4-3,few,CASSKSGGAGTDTQYF,TGCGCCAGCAGCAAAAGCGGGGGGGCCGGTACAGATACGCAGTATTTT
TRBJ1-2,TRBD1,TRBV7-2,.,CASSLVWTGDRYTF,TGTGCCAGCAGCTTAGTGTGGACAGGGGATCGCTACACCTTC
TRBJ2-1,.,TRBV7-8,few,CASSLSPSRIEQFF,TGTGCCAGCAGCTTGTCCCCCTCCCGGATCGAGCAGTTCTTC